This T cell receptor (beta chain) was found in a study of chemoradiotherapy in HPV16-positive cancers. The wider study: Functional T-cell assays on a couple of HPV16-positive patients' cells defined candidate HPV-specific clones and common TCR motifs. Regarding the study as a whole: Only a couple of HPV16-positive patients supplied the functional HPV-specificity definition. Better recurrence-free survival went with HPV-responsive T-cell expansion in HPV16-positive patients. Non-HPV-specific T cells did not expand in tumors during treatment, whereas candidate HPV-specific clones and E7-related motifs did.

Sequenced by immunoSEQ multiplex PCR; TCRdb stores in-frame clones only, minus some. The profile shows 5,900 or so clones, more than 65% of them singletons. As to this clone: Antigen unknown.

The CDR3 has 15 residues. Germline lookup yields CDR1 SGHVS and CDR2 FQNEAQ. V lost 0 bases and J lost 7, with 16 bases in between. This sequence originates from a human donor with HPV-associated anogenital cancer. The rearrangement links TRBV7-8 to TRBJ2-7, with D possibly being TRBD1 or TRBD2 (6 bases each). The source material was tumor tissue, sampled from a patient who underwent chemoradiotherapy. The CDR3 bases are TGTGCCAGCAGCTTAGCGCTAGGGGGGTTCGGTGAGCAGTACTTC. It translates to CASSLALGGFGEQYF.